Below, 24 T cell receptor beta chains from the same sample are listed, as sequenced in a study of OX40 agonist ivuxolimab in advanced cancers. Sequencing used immunoSEQ multiplex PCR; TCRdb keeps in-frame clones, though not all of them. The data hold 30,000 to 45,000 clones, with roughly 80% observed a single time. The sample was CD4+ or CD8+ T cells sorted from blood, taken in a trial of the OX40 agonist ivuxolimab. The receptors shown here come from an adult with an advanced solid tumor such as melanoma, head and neck, liver or kidney cancer.

The chain combines TRBV4-1 with TRBJ1-4, with 8 bases that match TRBD1. The CDR3 has 14 amino acids. Trimming removed 3 bases from V and 4 bases from J; junction bases left unmatched: 1. Germline CDR1 is MGHRA and CDR2 is YSYEKL. DNA for the CDR3: TGCGCCAGCAGCCAGGACAGGGTTAATGAAAAACTGTTTTTT. Translating gives CASSQDRVNEKLFF.

The gene calls are TRBV5-1 and TRBJ2-7; the D call may be TRBD1 or TRBD2 (7 bases each). Germline loops: CDR1 SGHRS, CDR2 YFSETQ. The CDR3 has 15 amino acids. Trimming cost V 4 bases and J 6 bases, with 20 bases left between them. CDR3 in amino acids: CASSPGGGQGGEQYF. The DNA for the CDR3 is TGCGCCAGCAGCCCAGGGGGGGGGCAAGGCGGCGAGCAGTACTTC.

This chain links TRBV18 with TRBJ1-5, with 9 bases matching TRBD1. V lost 4 bases to trimming and J lost 7 bases; unmatched junction nucleotides: 8. CDR1 is KGHSH, CDR2 LQKENI, per germline. This CDR3 has 15 amino acids. The CDR3 loop reads CASSRQTGGWQPQHF. The CDR3 DNA is TGTGCCAGCTCACGCCAGACAGGGGGGTGGCAGCCCCAGCATTTT. Looking up the rest from reference TRBV18 and TRBJ1-5 gives the full variable domain: NAGVMQNPRHLVRRRGQEARLRCSPMKGHSHVYWYRQLPEEGLKFMVYLQKENIIDESGMPKERFSAEFPKEGPSILRIQQVVRGDSAAYFCASSRQTGGWQPQHFGDGTRLSIL.

The V gene is TRBV5-6, the J gene TRBJ2-4; TRBD1 matches 7 bases. CDR1 is SGHDT and CDR2 is YYEEEE in the germline V gene. This CDR3 spans 15 amino acids. Trimming took 4 bases from V and 1 from J; bases not matched to a gene: 5. The CDR3 is CASSPEQGAKNIQYF. In DNA, the CDR3 is TGTGCCAGCAGCCCTGAACAGGGGGCCAAAAACATTCAGTACTTC.

The chain is built from TRBV11-2 and TRBJ2-4; TRBD1 agrees at 7 bases. V was clipped by 6 bases and J by 2 bases; unmatched bases: 16. The germline CDR1 and CDR2 sequences are SGHAT and FQNNGV. The CDR3 contains 18 residues. CDR3 residues: CASSYIRQGVRTKNIQYF. DNA for the CDR3: TGTGCCAGCAGTTACATTCGACAGGGCGTTCGAACCAAAAACATTCAGTACTTC.

The rearrangement uses TRBV18 and TRBJ1-1, with 11 bases lining up with TRBD1. V dropped 1 base and J dropped 5; count of bases not matched to a gene: 12. The germline gives CDR1 KGHSH, CDR2 LQKENI. The CDR3 runs 18 residues. The CDR3 nucleotides are TGTGCCAGCTCACCACAACGGGACAGGGGGACCCTGAGGACTGAAGCTTTCTTT. Translating it yields CASSPQRDRGTLRTEAFF.

The chain carries TRBV19 and TRBJ2-3; D is tentatively TRBD1 or TRBD2 (5 bases each). CDR1 is LNHDA and CDR2 is SQIVND in the germline V gene (reference sequence). V was cut by 4 bases and J by 6 bases, with 17 bases left in between. This CDR3 comprises 15 residues. CDR3 protein: CASSRGRALGDTQYF. The CDR3 DNA reads TGTGCCAGTAGTAGGGGACGGGCCCTGGGTGATACGCAGTATTTT.

The chain employs TRBV11-2 and TRBJ2-7, with D tentatively TRBD2 (5 bases). Trimming stripped 5 bases from V and 3 bases from J, with 14 bases between. Germline loops: CDR1 SGHAT, CDR2 FQNNGV. The CDR3 sequence is 14 residues long. CDR3 in DNA: TGTGCCAGCAGCCCCGTTTGGGGAGACTACGAGCAGTACTTC. Residues: CASSPVWGDYEQYF.

The chain carries TRBV29-1 and TRBJ2-5; perhaps D is TRBD1 or TRBD2 (5 bases each). CDR1 is SQVTM and CDR2 is ANQGSEA in the germline V gene. The CDR3 sequence is 15 residues long. The germline V and J ends were trimmed by 7 bases and 4 bases, with 22 bases remaining between them. CDR3 sequence reads: CSGSGPWDDGETQYF. In nucleotides, the CDR3 is TGCAGCGGCTCAGGGCCCTGGGACGATGGAGAGACCCAGTACTTC.

The rearrangement uses TRBV6-6 and TRBJ1-5, with TRBD1 as a possible D gene (5 bases). This CDR3 contains 14 residues. CDR1 and CDR2 (germline): MNHNY, SVGAGI (reference sequence). V was shortened by 3 bases and J by 6 bases, with 12 bases between the two germline ends. The CDR3: CASSYPGGAQPQHF. Here the CDR3 DNA reads TGTGCCAGCAGTTATCCGGGGGGTGCTCAGCCCCAGCATTTT.

This chain joins TRBV19 and TRBJ1-1; weak D call: TRBD1 (5 bases). The CDR3 length is 16 residues. Germline CDR1 is LNHDA and CDR2 is SQIVND (reference sequence). Trimming left V 10 bases short and J 1 base short, with 22 bases between. The CDR3 region has the DNA TGTGCCACTTACCCCTCGACATGGGGGGAGAACACTGAAGCTTTCTTT. It codes for CATYPSTWGENTEAFF.

Comments on this clone: One end of the junction is discordant with germline, which a read error may explain. V and J are TRBV6-5 and TRBJ2-1; the D is unclear. CDR1 and CDR2 (germline): MNHEY, SVGAGI. This CDR3 has 12 residues. DNA of the CDR3: TGTGCCAGCAGTTACGGGTCTAACGAGCGGTTCTTC. Translated, it gives CASSYGSNERFF.

In this sample, this clone turned up a few times. DNA for the CDR3: TGTGCCAGCAGTGAGGGCAGGGGGAAGGAGACCCAGTACTTC. It yields the protein CASSEGRGKETQYF. This chain joins TRBV2 and TRBJ2-5, with 7 bases that match TRBD1. Trimming removed 3 bases from V and 5 bases from J; junction bases left unmatched: 6. The CDR3 totals 14 residues. Germline loops: CDR1 SNHLY, CDR2 FYNNEI.

The rearrangement joins TRBV5-6 to TRBJ2-7; D remains unclear. Germline CDR1 reads SGHDT; CDR2 reads YYEEEE. Deletions cut 1 base from V and 3 bases from J, with 8 bases between. CDR3 length equals 13 residues. DNA of the CDR3: TGTGCCAGCAGCTTGCATAACCTCTACGAGCAGTACTTC. It codes for CASSLHNLYEQYF.

The rearrangement links TRBV19 to TRBJ1-1; weak D call: TRBD1 (6 bases). The CDR3 contains 16 residues. V was trimmed by 4 bases and J by 4 bases, leaving 19 bases between them. Germline V gives CDR1 LNHDA, CDR2 SQIVND (reference sequence). CDR3 residues: CASSTPGARRGTEAFF. The CDR3 bases are TGTGCCAGTAGTACCCCAGGGGCGCGGAGGGGCACTGAAGCTTTCTTT.

The chain has TRBV9 and TRBJ1-6; weak D call: TRBD1 (6 bases). Germline CDR1 reads SGDLS; CDR2 reads YYNGEE. This CDR3 is 16 amino acids long. The V gene lost 3 bases and the J gene lost 0 bases, with 10 bases spanning the gap. In DNA form, the CDR3 reads TGTGCCAGCAGCGCAGACAGGAGCTCCTATAATTCACCCCTCCACTTT. Its protein product is CASSADRSSYNSPLHF.

CDR3 protein: CASSPGQGLSYEQYF. The CDR3 DNA sequence: TGTGCCAGTAGTCCGGGACAGGGGTTGTCCTACGAGCAGTACTTC. This rearrangement joins TRBV19 to TRBJ2-5; 10 positions agree with TRBD1. The J call may not be correct, given that the DNA end is closer to TRBJ2-7. This CDR3 comprises 15 residues. From germline, CDR1 is LNHDA and CDR2 SQIVND (reference sequence).

The chain has TRBV7-2 and TRBJ2-3; 8 nucleotides align to TRBD2. CDR1 SGHTA and CDR2 FQGNSA come from the germline V gene. This CDR3 has 16 amino acids. V lost 1 base and J lost 1; bases outside the gene matches: 4. CDR3 amino acids: CASSLGWRGGTDTQYF. The CDR3 bases are TGTGCCAGCAGCTTAGGTTGGCGGGGGGGCACAGATACGCAGTATTTT.

The chain has TRBV6-1 and TRBJ1-5; 8 nucleotides agree with TRBD1. The CDR3 spans 13 residues. Germline V gene sequence: CDR1 MNHNS, CDR2 SASEGT. V was clipped by 6 bases and J by 5 bases; unmatched bases: 3. CDR3 nucleotides: TGTGCCAGCAGGGTGGGACAGGATCAGCCCCAGCATTTT. It translates to CASRVGQDQPQHF.

This chain joins TRBV7-2 and TRBJ2-7; D unclear. V dropped 1 base and J dropped 2 bases, with 15 bases sitting between them. CDR1 is SGHTA, CDR2 FQGNSA, per germline. The CDR3 contains 16 residues. This CDR3 is CASSLGAVRAPYEQYF. The CDR3 nucleotides are TGTGCCAGCAGCTTAGGGGCCGTTAGGGCCCCCTACGAGCAGTACTTC.

As for this clone: Sequence at one end of the junction differs from germline and may be a read error. V and J are TRBV19 and TRBJ2-1, with 9 bases that match TRBD2. CDR1 is LNHDA and CDR2 is SQIVND in the germline V gene (reference sequence). This CDR3 comprises 13 residues. The CDR3 reads CASSKTGTSSLLF. The CDR3, as DNA: TGTGCCAGTAGTAAAACCGGGACTAGCTCCTTGCTCTTC.

The chain has TRBV23-1 and TRBJ2-7; possible D gene TRBD1, 6 bases. Being an ORF, TRBV23-1 has a function that is uncertain. This CDR3 is 15 amino acids long. V lost 6 bases to trimming and J lost 0 bases, with 15 bases between them. The CDR3 DNA is TGCGCCAGCAGAGGGAGAGGGGGTAGCTCCTACGAGCAGTACTTC. Residues: CASRGRGGSSYEQYF.

The V and J genes are TRBV4-3 and TRBJ2-1; the match to TRBD2 covers 8 bases. The germline V gene encodes CDR1 LGHNA and CDR2 YSLEER. The J segment lost 9 bases and the V segment lost 1 base, leaving 11 bases of the junction unmatched. The CDR3 totals 16 residues. The CDR3 loop is CASSQASGTRRTEQFF. The CDR3 DNA reads TGCGCCAGCAGCCAAGCCTCCGGGACTAGGCGCACTGAGCAGTTCTTC.

V usage is TRBV18 and J usage is TRBJ1-2; D not resolved. CDR1 KGHSH and CDR2 LQKENI come from the germline V gene. This CDR3 is built from 14 residues. Trimming removed 3 bases from V and 3 bases from J, with 11 bases in between. CDR3 nucleotide sequence: TGTGCCAGCTCACCGAACGGACGTCACTATGGCTACACCTTC. Amino acids: CASSPNGRHYGYTF. Combining the CDR3 with reference TRBV18 and TRBJ1-2 gives the whole variable domain NAGVMQNPRHLVRRRGQEARLRCSPMKGHSHVYWYRQLPEEGLKFMVYLQKENIIDESGMPKERFSAEFPKEGPSILRIQQVVRGDSAAYFCASSPNGRHYGYTFGSGTRLTVV.